A selection of T cell receptor beta chains follows, all from one sample in a study of T-cell reconstitution after alpha-beta-depleted transplantation in children. Using its own MiXCR run on the PCR reads, TCRdb lists one record per CDR3 protein. The sample includes about 300,000 distinct CDR3 sequences, around 7.1% of them seen just once. Sequences were derived from peripheral blood, sampled 360 days after TCRalphabeta/CD19-depleted stem cell transplant. The receptors shown here come from a female patient aged 2-9 years who had a stem cell transplant for Fanconi anemia, so the T cells may come from the graft donor. Both conserved end residues are part of each CDR3. The order of the fields is D gene, J gene, clone size, V gene, CDR3 length, CDR3 protein, CDR3 DNA. The D gene is left open where the match is weak. Clone size appears in some rows only: once, few, many, or a class for an expanded clone.

TRBD1,TRBJ2-7,few,TRBV12-5,19,CASGLVTSKRDRAGYEQYF,TGTGCTAGTGGTTTGGTAACTTCAAAGCGGGACAGGGCGGGCTACGAGCAGTACTTC
.,TRBJ1-2,many,TRBV29-1,12,CSLRQGDYGYTF,TGCAGCCTACGTCAGGGTGACTATGGCTACACCTTC
TRBD2,TRBJ2-5,many,TRBV13,17,CASSLVGLAGDQETQYF,TGTGCCAGCAGCTTAGTGGGTCTAGCGGGGGACCAAGAGACCCAGTACTTC
TRBD1,TRBJ2-5,many,TRBV2,14,CASTKAGTGETQYF,TGTGCCAGCACCAAAGCCGGGACAGGGGAGACCCAGTACTTC
TRBD2,TRBJ2-7,few,TRBV27,16,CASSISGTSGAYEQYF,TGTGCCAGCAGTATATCGGGGACTAGCGGGGCCTACGAGCAGTACTTC
TRBD2,TRBJ2-1,.,TRBV2,13,CASRGGVTDEQFF,TGTGCCAGCAGGGGGGGGGTGACCGATGAGCAGTTCTTC
TRBD2,TRBJ2-3,many,TRBV12-3/TRBV12-4,16,CASSYGQAGAGGTQYF,TGTGCCAGCAGCTACGGCCAAGCGGGGGCCGGGGGTACGCAGTATTTT
.,TRBJ2-7,many,TRBV4-2,14,CASSLESKNYEQYF,TGTGCCAGCAGCCTAGAGAGCAAGAACTACGAGCAGTACTTC
.,TRBJ1-2,few,TRBV6-5,14,CASSYVGANYGYTF,TGTGCCAGCAGTTATGTAGGAGCTAACTATGGCTACACCTTC
TRBD2,TRBJ2-5,many,TRBV4-2,16,CASSQHTRGGEETQYF,TGTGCCAGCAGCCAACATACGCGGGGGGGCGAGGAGACCCAGTACTTC
TRBD1,TRBJ2-6,many,TRBV27,18,CASSDRGWLIFGANVLTF,TGTGCCAGCAGTGACAGGGGGTGGCTCATTTTTGGGGCCAACGTCCTGACTTTC
.,TRBJ1-1,many,TRBV29-1,12,CSSRELDTEAFF,TGCAGCTCCAGGGAATTGGACACTGAAGCTTTCTTT
.,TRBJ2-1,few,TRBV11-1,21,CASTKLTAGTGTSQNYNEQFF,TGTGCCAGCACCAAACTCACCGCCGGGACAGGGACTAGCCAAAATTACAATGAGCAGTTCTTC
TRBD1,TRBJ2-7,few,TRBV12-3/TRBV12-4,14,CASSLWGTGSEQYF,TGTGCCAGCAGTTTATGGGGGACAGGGAGCGAGCAGTACTTC
TRBD1,TRBJ2-2,many,TRBV7-6,18,CASSLGTSGQSNTGELFF,TGTGCCAGCAGCTTAGGAACTTCGGGACAGAGTAACACCGGGGAGCTGTTTTTT
TRBD2,TRBJ2-1,.,TRBV7-3,15,CASTSTGGAYNEQFF,TGTGCCAGCACATCCACCGGGGGGGCCTACAATGAGCAGTTCTTC